This is a list of T cell receptor beta chains from one sample in a study of neoadjuvant anti-PD-1 for oral cavity cancer. Assay used: immunoSEQ multiplex PCR; TCRdb lists only in-frame clones, some missing. Found here are about 7,200 clones, 60% of them singletons; the top ten hold 5% to 6.5%. The sequencing used tumor tissue, collected before nivolumab (anti-PD-1) treatment. These receptors were taken from a person between 40 and 85 years old with oral cavity squamous cell carcinoma. CDR3s include the opening cysteine and the closing phenylalanine or tryptophan. The D gene is left open where the match is weak. Rows may omit the clone size; those that give it use once, few, many or a size class.

d_call: TRBD1; clone_size: -; v_call: TRBV5-6; j_call: TRBJ2-2; cdr3_aa: CASSPGQYTGELFF; cdr3_nt: TGTGCCAGCAGCCCGGGACAGTACACCGGGGAGCTGTTTTTT
d_call: -; clone_size: once; v_call: TRBV5-4; j_call: TRBJ2-2; cdr3_aa: CASSRRGSGTGELFF; cdr3_nt: TGTGCCAGCAGCCGTAGGGGGAGTGGAACCGGGGAGCTGTTTTTT
d_call: TRBD2; clone_size: once; v_call: TRBV2; j_call: TRBJ2-1; cdr3_aa: CASSERASGSSNEQFF; cdr3_nt: TGTGCCAGCAGTGAAAGGGCTAGCGGGAGTTCTAATGAGCAGTTCTTC
d_call: -; clone_size: -; v_call: TRBV19; j_call: TRBJ1-3; cdr3_aa: CASSLTGHFLGNTIYF; cdr3_nt: TGTGCCAGTAGTTTAACGGGACACTTCTTGGGAAACACCATATATTTT
d_call: TRBD1; clone_size: -; v_call: TRBV5-1; j_call: TRBJ1-4; cdr3_aa: CASSLGRSGGTNEKLFF; cdr3_nt: TGCGCCAGCAGCTTGGGGCGATCAGGGGGAACTAATGAAAAACTGTTTTTT
d_call: TRBD2; clone_size: -; v_call: TRBV15; j_call: TRBJ2-5; cdr3_aa: CATSRVGGTSRETQYF; cdr3_nt: TGTGCCACCAGCAGAGTCGGTGGGACTAGCAGAGAGACCCAGTACTTC
d_call: -; clone_size: -; v_call: TRBV21-1; j_call: TRBJ1-2; cdr3_aa: CASSKVRDRYGYTF; cdr3_nt: TGTGCCAGCAGCAAAGTGAGGGATAGGTATGGCTACACCTTC
d_call: TRBD1; clone_size: -; v_call: TRBV5-6; j_call: TRBJ2-5; cdr3_aa: CASSWDRGQETQYF; cdr3_nt: TGTGCCAGCAGCTGGGACAGGGGGCAAGAGACCCAGTACTTC
d_call: TRBD1; clone_size: once; v_call: TRBV27; j_call: TRBJ1-4; cdr3_aa: CASRAGQGAGKLFF; cdr3_nt: TGTGCCAGCAGGGCGGGACAGGGGGCTGGAAAACTGTTTTTT
d_call: -; clone_size: -; v_call: TRBV5-5; j_call: TRBJ1-1; cdr3_aa: CASTRPRNTEAFF; cdr3_nt: TGTGCCAGCACCCGACCCAGGAACACTGAAGCTTTCTTT
d_call: -; clone_size: -; v_call: TRBV6-5; j_call: TRBJ1-1; cdr3_aa: CASSSSSRHGGAFF; cdr3_nt: TGTGCCAGCAGTTCCTCGAGCAGGCACGGGGGAGCTTTCTTT
d_call: -; clone_size: -; v_call: TRBV27; j_call: TRBJ2-1; cdr3_aa: CASSPLFRGNNEQFF; cdr3_nt: TGTGCCAGCAGCCCACTTTTCAGGGGTAACAATGAGCAGTTCTTC
d_call: -; clone_size: -; v_call: TRBV10-2; j_call: TRBJ1-5; cdr3_aa: CASRGSNQPQHF; cdr3_nt: TGCGCCAGCCGGGGGTCGAATCAGCCCCAGCATTTT
d_call: -; clone_size: -; v_call: TRBV6-4; j_call: TRBJ2-3; cdr3_aa: CASSVGGKRTDTQYF; cdr3_nt: TGTGCCAGCAGTGTAGGAGGAAAACGCACAGATACGCAGTATTTT
d_call: TRBD2; clone_size: -; v_call: TRBV29-1; j_call: TRBJ2-5; cdr3_aa: CSLRDYGETQYF; cdr3_nt: TGCAGCCTCAGGGACTATGGAGAGACCCAGTACTTC
d_call: -; clone_size: -; v_call: TRBV25-1; j_call: TRBJ1-6; cdr3_aa: CASSNSRGLNSPLHF; cdr3_nt: TGTGCCAGCTCAAACTCCAGGGGATTAAATTCACCCCTCCACTTT
d_call: -; clone_size: few; v_call: TRBV7-2; j_call: TRBJ2-5; cdr3_aa: CASSSSPKETQYF; cdr3_nt: TGTGCCAGCAGCTCATCCCCGAAAGAGACCCAGTACTTC
d_call: -; clone_size: -; v_call: TRBV28; j_call: TRBJ2-7; cdr3_aa: CASSSQGPGILSEQYF; cdr3_nt: TGTGCCAGCAGTTCACAGGGTCCCGGGATCCTCTCCGAGCAGTACTTC
d_call: TRBD1; clone_size: -; v_call: TRBV4-1; j_call: TRBJ2-7; cdr3_aa: CASSHPGGTAYEQYF; cdr3_nt: TGCGCCAGCAGCCACCCAGGGGGCACGGCCTACGAGCAGTACTTC
d_call: -; clone_size: few; v_call: TRBV7-2; j_call: TRBJ2-7; cdr3_aa: CASSFGRPYEQYF; cdr3_nt: TGTGCCAGCAGCTTCGGTCGCCCCTACGAGCAGTACTTC
d_call: -; clone_size: -; v_call: TRBV10-2; j_call: TRBJ1-1; cdr3_aa: CASRGGVSGSAEAFF; cdr3_nt: TGCGCCAGCAGGGGGGGGGTCTCAGGGAGCGCTGAAGCTTTCTTT
d_call: -; clone_size: few; v_call: TRBV5-4; j_call: TRBJ2-3; cdr3_aa: CASSLEAGSRAADTQYF; cdr3_nt: TGTGCCAGCAGCTTGGAGGCGGGCTCGAGGGCCGCAGATACGCAGTATTTT
d_call: TRBD1; clone_size: -; v_call: TRBV6-1; j_call: TRBJ1-2; cdr3_aa: CASDRVIYGYTF; cdr3_nt: TGTGCCAGCGACAGGGTTATCTATGGCTACACCTTC
d_call: -; clone_size: -; v_call: TRBV7-2; j_call: TRBJ2-5; cdr3_aa: CASSLDFETQYF; cdr3_nt: TGTGCCAGCAGCTTAGATTTTGAGACCCAGTACTTC
d_call: TRBD1; clone_size: -; v_call: TRBV19; j_call: TRBJ2-3; cdr3_aa: CASSIGAGGISDTQYF; cdr3_nt: TGTGCCAGTAGTATAGGTGCAGGGGGCATTTCAGATACGCAGTATTTT